What follows describes a single T cell receptor (beta chain). This record comes from a study of technical replicates of blood from a handful of donors. The CDR3 extends over 14 amino acids. Losses at the gene ends were 1 base for V and 6 bases for J; bases not matched to a gene: 4. The germline V gene encodes CDR1 SGHRS and CDR2 YFSETQ. Data came from immunoSEQ multiplex PCR; TCRdb stores just in-frame clones and leaves some out. The table records about 81,000 clones, approximately 97% of them present only once. The chain links TRBV5-1 to TRBJ2-7; TRBD1 agrees at 10 bases. What was sequenced was T cells isolated from PBMCs. The clonotype comes from a human donor in good health. The CDR3 spells CASSLTGTGAEQYF. Written as DNA, the CDR3 is TGCGCCAGCAGCTTGACTGGGACAGGGGCCGAGCAGTACTTC.